The 27 T cell receptor beta chains presented below share a single source sample, sequenced in a study of PD-L1 blockade in urothelial cancer (dated by TCRdb to 2016 to 2017). The library was produced with the immunoSEQ multiplex PCR assay. TCRdb re-hosts the immuneACCESS table, in-frame sequences only. Its copies lack some clones; in the studies checked, an unresolved V gene accounts for under half of them, and the cause for the rest is not known. This sample holds tens of thousands of clones; roughly 89% were observed only once. Around 1.7% of the sample rests with the top ten. The time point label, as the study defines it: pretreatment peripheral blood. Specimen: PBMCs, collected around atezolizumab (anti-PD-L1) treatment. The receptors shown here come from a man in his 60s with urothelial cancer.

The V call is TRBV11-2, the J call TRBJ2-3, with 12 bases identical to TRBD2. J was trimmed by 3 bases and V by 0 bases; bases with no gene match: 7. Germline CDR1 SGHAT, CDR2 FQNNGV. The length of the CDR3 is 18 residues. In DNA, the CDR3 is TGTGCCAGCAGCTTAGATCGGCGTCTAGCGGGGGGGACAGATACGCAGTATTTT. This codes for CASSLDRRLAGGTDTQYF.

This rearrangement joins TRBV5-1 to TRBJ2-5; maybe TRBD1 (6 bases). The germline CDR1 and CDR2 sequences are SGHRS and YFSETQ. The CDR3 is made up of 15 amino acids. Trimming removed 0 bases from V and 5 bases from J, with 14 bases in between. The CDR3 region is CASSLARTGQETQYF. CDR3 DNA: TGCGCCAGCAGCTTGGCCCGGACTGGACAGGAGACCCAGTACTTC.

The genes are TRBV30 and TRBJ2-2; maybe TRBD1 (5 bases). The CDR3 has 14 residues. The V gene's germline CDR1 is GTSNPN and CDR2 SVGIG (reference sequence). The V and J ends lost 4 bases and 3 bases respectively, with 12 bases between them. CDR3 region: CAWNLGRDTGELFF. The CDR3 bases are TGTGCCTGGAATTTGGGCAGGGACACCGGGGAGCTGTTTTTT.

There are a few counts of this clone. This chain uses TRBV10-1 with TRBJ2-1; the D gene is possibly TRBD2 (6 bases). Germline V CDR1 and CDR2: WNHNN, SYGVQD (reference sequence). The germline V and J ends were trimmed by 7 bases and 10 bases, with 17 bases remaining between them. This CDR3 has 13 amino acids. The CDR3 nucleotides read TGCGCCAGCACAGTAGGGCTCGGAGGGGAGCAGTTCTTC. The encoded protein is CASTVGLGGEQFF.

V and J are TRBV5-1 and TRBJ2-3; 10 bases align to TRBD1. Germline CDR1 SGHRS, CDR2 YFSETQ. This CDR3 has 14 residues. Germline trimming cut 4 bases from V and 4 bases from J; bases unmatched to any gene: 3. This chain's CDR3 is CASSDRGRADTQYF. The DNA for the CDR3 is TGCGCCAGCAGCGACAGGGGGCGTGCAGATACGCAGTATTTT.

The chain is built from TRBV5-1 and TRBJ2-5, with D perhaps TRBD2 (6 bases). Germline CDR1 reads SGHRS; CDR2 reads YFSETQ. Trimming removed 4 bases from V and 2 bases from J, with 15 bases in between. The CDR3 consists of 15 residues. CDR3 amino acids: CASSVQAGSQETQYF. CDR3 DNA sequence: TGCGCCAGCAGCGTACAAGCGGGCTCGCAAGAGACCCAGTACTTC.

This chain links TRBV6-5 with TRBJ2-5; TRBD2 agrees at 7 bases. Germline lookup yields CDR1 MNHEY and CDR2 SVGAGI. Trimming at V came to 0 bases and at J to 9 bases, leaving 10 bases not matched to a gene. CDR3 length equals 15 residues. The CDR3 region has the DNA TGTGCCAGCAGTTACTCGACGGGACTACGTTCACCCCAGTACTTC. Encoded protein: CASSYSTGLRSPQYF.

The rearrangement uses TRBV14 and TRBJ2-1; D ambiguous. Germline V gene lookup returns CDR1 SGHDN and CDR2 FVKESK. This CDR3 region has 12 residues. V was shortened by 5 bases and J by 9 bases, with 11 bases between the two germline ends. CDR3 amino acids: CASSSVAAEQFF. The CDR3 nucleotides read TGTGCCAGCAGCAGTGTGGCCGCTGAGCAGTTCTTC.

Here the CDR3 DNA reads TGTGCCAGCAGCACCGGGACAACCTCACCCCTCCACTTT. Protein sequence: CASSTGTTSPLHF. The chain links TRBV5-5 to TRBJ1-6, with D possibly matching TRBD1 (6 bases). CDR3 size: 13 residues. Germline values: CDR1 SGHKS, CDR2 YYEKEE (reference sequence). Trimming left V 4 bases short and J 10 bases short, with 12 bases between.

The rearrangement uses TRBV5-1 and TRBJ1-2, with 12 bases that match TRBD1. Unmatched junction bases numbered 5, after V lost 4 bases and J lost 7 bases. CDR3 length: 14 amino acids. Germline V gene data show CDR1 as SGHRS and CDR2 as YFSETQ. The CDR3 bases are TGCGCCAGCAGCGCGGGACAGGGGGCGTTTGGCTACACCTTC. This codes for CASSAGQGAFGYTF.

The chain carries TRBV9 and TRBJ1-3; D might be TRBD1 (5 bases). CDR3 length equals 18 residues. V shed 4 bases and J shed 0 bases, with 20 bases lying between them. From germline, CDR1 is SGDLS and CDR2 YYNGEE. The CDR3 region has the DNA TGTGCCAGCAGCCCAGGGAGGCCAGGCTTAGACTCTGGAAACACCATATATTTT. This sequence encodes CASSPGRPGLDSGNTIYF. Together with reference TRBV9 and TRBJ1-3, the CDR3 gives the full variable domain: DSGVTQTPKHLITATGQRVTLRCSPRSGDLSVYWYQQSLDQGLQFLIQYYNGEERAKGNILERFSAQQFPDLHSELNLSSLELGDSALYFCASSPGRPGLDSGNTIYFGEGSWLTVV.

The V gene is TRBV11-2, the J gene TRBJ1-3, with D possibly TRBD1 on 5 matching bases. V was cut by 5 bases and J by 2 bases, with 13 bases left in between. Germline lookup yields CDR1 SGHAT and CDR2 FQNNGV. This CDR3 has 15 residues. The CDR3 DNA is TGTGCCAGCAGCCCCTGGGGGGACCCTGGAAACACCATATATTTT. It codes for CASSPWGDPGNTIYF.

The CDR3 nucleotides are TGTGCCACTAATGGGGCGGGGGACTACAATGAGCAGTTCTTC. Its translation is CATNGAGDYNEQFF. The V call is TRBV6-5, the J call TRBJ2-1, with 7 bases fitting TRBD2. The CDR3 is 14 residues long. Germline CDR1 reads MNHEY; CDR2 reads SVGAGI. The J segment lost 3 bases and the V segment lost 10 bases, leaving 9 bases of the junction unmatched.

This clone has more than one count but fewer than ten. V gene TRBV5-1 combines with J gene TRBJ2-2, with a possible D match to TRBD2 (6 bases). V was trimmed by 0 bases and J by 6 bases, leaving 15 bases between them. The CDR3 has 16 amino acids. Germline V CDR1 and CDR2: SGHRS, YFSETQ. The CDR3: CASSLAVGSHPGELFF. The CDR3 DNA reads as TGCGCCAGCAGCTTGGCGGTCGGGAGTCATCCCGGGGAGCTGTTTTTT.

The rearrangement joins TRBV19 to TRBJ1-1; TRBD1 is a possible D gene (5 bases). Germline CDR1 LNHDA, CDR2 SQIVND (reference sequence). Trimming left V 9 bases short and J 4 bases short, with 18 bases between. The CDR3 is 14 residues long. The CDR3 DNA sequence: TGTGCCAGCGGTAGAGCGGGGACGTTCACTGAAGCTTTCTTT. Translating gives CASGRAGTFTEAFF.

The V call is TRBV30, the J call TRBJ2-7; 7 nucleotides agree with TRBD2. CDR3 length: 15 amino acids. The germline V gene has CDR1 GTSNPN and CDR2 SVGIG (reference sequence). The trim removed 0 bases at V and 3 bases at J, leaving 8 bases unmatched. Here the CDR3 DNA reads TGTGCCTGGAGTGTACGGTCTAGCGGTTTCTACGAGCAGTACTTC. Its protein product is CAWSVRSSGFYEQYF.

The chain combines TRBV19 with TRBJ2-5; D may be TRBD2 (5 bases). Germline V gene data show CDR1 as LNHDA and CDR2 as SQIVND (reference sequence). Trimming removed 5 bases at V and 1 base at J, with 11 bases between. The length of the CDR3 is 14 residues. The CDR3 DNA reads TGTGCCAGTAGTGCCAGGACTGTCCAAGAGACCCAGTACTTC. Translation: CASSARTVQETQYF.

The gene calls are TRBV5-1 and TRBJ2-1; D perhaps matches TRBD2 (6 bases). The CDR3 consists of 16 residues. Germline V gene lookup returns CDR1 SGHRS and CDR2 YFSETQ. V lost 0 bases to trimming and J lost 0 bases, with 10 bases between them. Written as DNA, the CDR3 is TGCGCCAGCAGCTTGGTCCCCGGGAGCTCCTACAATGAGCAGTTCTTC. Protein: CASSLVPGSSYNEQFF.

V and J are TRBV5-6 and TRBJ2-7; 8 nucleotides match TRBD1. Trimming took 3 bases from V and 2 from J; bases not matched to a gene: 7. Germline V gene sequence: CDR1 SGHDT, CDR2 YYEEEE. CDR3 length: 15 amino acids. CDR3 nucleotide sequence: TGTGCCAGCAGCTCCTCTGAGACAGGGGCCTACGAGCAGTACTTC. Its translation is CASSSSETGAYEQYF.

In DNA, the CDR3 is TGCGCCAGCAGCTTGTTCCGGGAGGAAGATACGCAGTATTTT. Residues: CASSLFREEDTQYF. The genes are TRBV5-1 and TRBJ2-3; 7 bases match TRBD2. This CDR3 is built from 14 residues. Germline CDR1 reads SGHRS; CDR2 reads YFSETQ. V was pared by 1 base and J by 5 bases, with 4 bases of the junction left unmatched.

V and J are TRBV5-1 and TRBJ2-3; a weak D match, TRBD1 (6 bases). Germline V gene sequence: CDR1 SGHRS, CDR2 YFSETQ. CDR3 size: 15 residues. V was cut by 4 bases and J by 3 bases, with 15 bases left in between. The CDR3 protein is CASSAYRVETDTQYF. CDR3 bases: TGCGCCAGCAGCGCCTACAGGGTCGAGACAGATACGCAGTATTTT. Variable domain in full (rest from reference TRBV5-1 and TRBJ2-3): KAGVTQTPRYLIKTRGQQVTLSCSPISGHRSVSWYQQTPGQGLQFLFEYFSETQRNKGNFPGRFSGRQFSNSRSEMNVSTLELGDSALYLCASSAYRVETDTQYFGPGTRLTVL.

V gene TRBV5-6 combines with J gene TRBJ2-2; D might be TRBD1 (5 bases). This CDR3 comprises 15 residues. CDR1 is SGHDT, CDR2 YYEEEE, per germline. Trimming removed 6 bases at V and 2 bases at J, with 14 bases between. Here the CDR3 DNA reads TGTGCCAGCACGGCAGTTGACAGAAACACCGGGGAGCTGTTTTTT. Protein product: CASTAVDRNTGELFF.

The chain carries TRBV7-9 and TRBJ1-2, with D maybe TRBD1 (5 bases). With 4 bases removed from V and 4 bases from J, the gap between germline ends came to 13 bases. Germline values: CDR1 SEHNR, CDR2 FQNEAQ (reference sequence). The CDR3 consists of 14 residues. CDR3 in amino acids: CASSSPGLIYGYTF. In nucleotides, the CDR3 is TGTGCCAGCAGCTCTCCGGGACTCATCTATGGCTACACCTTC.

The J gene is TRBJ2-5, the V gene TRBV5-6; TRBD1 agrees at 9 bases. The germline V gene has CDR1 SGHDT and CDR2 YYEEEE. V shed 4 bases and J 4 bases; nucleotides not matched to a gene: 8. The CDR3 sequence is 15 residues long. As DNA, the CDR3 is TGTGCCAGCAGCACTGACAGGGGGGCGCGAGAGACCCAGTACTTC. Its protein product is CASSTDRGARETQYF.

This rearrangement joins TRBV2 to TRBJ2-7; the D gene is possibly TRBD2 (5 bases). CDR1 SNHLY and CDR2 FYNNEI come from the germline V gene. V was shortened by 8 bases and J by 0 bases, with 14 bases between the two germline ends. CDR3 size: 14 residues. CDR3 region: CASYSGGRSYEQYF. CDR3 sequence (DNA): TGTGCCAGCTACTCCGGCGGGCGCTCCTACGAGCAGTACTTC.

This rearrangement joins TRBV19 to TRBJ2-3, with a possible D match to TRBD1 (6 bases). Deletions cut 4 bases from V and 2 bases from J, with 7 bases between. CDR1 and CDR2 from the germline V gene are LNHDA and SQIVND (reference sequence). CDR3 length: 13 residues. The CDR3 is CASSRDITDTQYF. The CDR3, as DNA: TGTGCCAGTAGTAGGGACATCACAGATACGCAGTATTTT.

The chain has TRBV7-9 and TRBJ2-3; 12 bases map to TRBD1. This CDR3 contains 13 residues. Looked up from germline, CDR1 is SEHNR and CDR2 is FQNEAQ (reference sequence). V was pared by 7 bases and J by 6 bases, with 2 bases of the junction left unmatched. The CDR3 loop reads CASTGQGADTQYF. The CDR3 DNA reads as TGTGCCAGCACGGGACAGGGGGCTGATACGCAGTATTTT. The whole variable domain, remainder taken from reference TRBV7-9 and TRBJ2-3, is DTGVSQNPRHKITKRGQNVTFRCDPISEHNRLYWYRQTLGQGPEFLTYFQNEAQLEKSRLLSDRFSAERPKGSFSTLEIQRTEQGDSAMYLCASTGQGADTQYFGPGTRLTVL.